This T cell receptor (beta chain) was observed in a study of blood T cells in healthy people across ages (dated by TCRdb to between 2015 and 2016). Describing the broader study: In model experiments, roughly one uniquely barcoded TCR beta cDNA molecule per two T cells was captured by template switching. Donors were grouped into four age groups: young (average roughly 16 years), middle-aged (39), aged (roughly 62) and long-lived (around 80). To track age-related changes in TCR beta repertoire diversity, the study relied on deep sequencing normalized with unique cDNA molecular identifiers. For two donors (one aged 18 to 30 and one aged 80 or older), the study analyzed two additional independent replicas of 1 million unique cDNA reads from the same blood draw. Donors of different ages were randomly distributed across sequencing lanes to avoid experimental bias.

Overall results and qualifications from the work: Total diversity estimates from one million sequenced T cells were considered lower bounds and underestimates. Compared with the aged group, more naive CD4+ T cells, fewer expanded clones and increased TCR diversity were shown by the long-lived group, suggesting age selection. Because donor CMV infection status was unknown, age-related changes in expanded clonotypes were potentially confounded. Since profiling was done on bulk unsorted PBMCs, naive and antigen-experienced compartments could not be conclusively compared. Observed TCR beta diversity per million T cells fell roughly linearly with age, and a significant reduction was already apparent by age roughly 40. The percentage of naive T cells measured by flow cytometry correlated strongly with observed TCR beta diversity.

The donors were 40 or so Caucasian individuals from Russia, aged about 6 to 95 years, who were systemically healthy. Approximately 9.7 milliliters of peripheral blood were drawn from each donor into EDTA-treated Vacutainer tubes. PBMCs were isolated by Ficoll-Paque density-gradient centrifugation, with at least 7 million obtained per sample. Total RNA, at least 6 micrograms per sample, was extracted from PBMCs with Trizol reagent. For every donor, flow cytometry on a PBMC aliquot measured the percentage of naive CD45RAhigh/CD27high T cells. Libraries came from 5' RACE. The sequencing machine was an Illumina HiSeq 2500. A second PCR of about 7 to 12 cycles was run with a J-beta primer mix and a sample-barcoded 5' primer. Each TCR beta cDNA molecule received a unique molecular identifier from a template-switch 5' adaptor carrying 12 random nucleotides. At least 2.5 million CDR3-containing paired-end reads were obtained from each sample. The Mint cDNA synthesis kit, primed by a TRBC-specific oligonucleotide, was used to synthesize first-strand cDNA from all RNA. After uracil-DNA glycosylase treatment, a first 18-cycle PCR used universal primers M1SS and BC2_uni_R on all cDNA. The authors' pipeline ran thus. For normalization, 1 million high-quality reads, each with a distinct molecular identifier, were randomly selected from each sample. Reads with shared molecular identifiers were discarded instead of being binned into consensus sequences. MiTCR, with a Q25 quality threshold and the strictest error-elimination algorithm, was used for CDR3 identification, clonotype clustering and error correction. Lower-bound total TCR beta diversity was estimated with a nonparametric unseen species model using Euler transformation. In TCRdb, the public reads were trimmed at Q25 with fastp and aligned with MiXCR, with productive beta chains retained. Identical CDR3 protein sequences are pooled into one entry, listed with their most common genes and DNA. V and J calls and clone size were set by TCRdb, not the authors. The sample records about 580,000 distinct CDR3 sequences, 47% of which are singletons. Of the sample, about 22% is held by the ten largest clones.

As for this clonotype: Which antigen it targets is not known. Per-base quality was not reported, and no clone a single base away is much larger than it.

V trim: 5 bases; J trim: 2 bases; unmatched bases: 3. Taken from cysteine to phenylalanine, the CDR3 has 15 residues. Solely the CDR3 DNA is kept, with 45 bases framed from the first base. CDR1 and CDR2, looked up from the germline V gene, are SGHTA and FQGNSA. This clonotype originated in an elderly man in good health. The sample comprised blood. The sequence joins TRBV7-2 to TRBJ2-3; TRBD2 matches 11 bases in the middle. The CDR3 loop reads CASSQTSGDTDTQYF. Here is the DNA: TGTGCCAGCAGCCAGACTAGCGGGGACACAGATACGCAGTATTTT.